The 5 T cell receptor beta chains listed next were all sequenced from one sample in a study of T-cell memory formation after mild COVID-19. TCRdb fed the 5' RACE reads into MiXCR, producing one record per CDR3 protein. The repertoire holds nearly 250,000 distinct CDR3 sequences, with roughly 15% as singletons. Source material: PBMCs or a T cell subset sorted from them (not recorded which). These receptors were collected from an adult woman who had mild COVID-19 (a few samples of this study predate the infection). Cell type and time point are not known.

Only a few counts were recorded for this clonotype. The chain employs TRBV24-1 and TRBJ2-1; possible D gene TRBD2, 7 bases. The V end was cut by 7 bases, the J end by 9 bases, with 30 bases between. Germline-derived CDR1 and CDR2 are KGHDR and SFDVKD. This CDR3 region has 18 residues. The CDR3 DNA follows: TGTGCCACCAGCTCCGCCTTGGGGGCGGGAGTTGGACTTGGTGAGCAGTTCTTC. This gives the protein CATSSALGAGVGLGEQFF.

This clonotype has a count of ten or more. The chain's CDR3 is CASSTGVQETQYF. The CDR3 coding sequence is TGTGCCAGCAGCACAGGGGTCCAAGAGACCCAGTACTTC. V and J are TRBV11-2 and TRBJ2-5, with 7 bases that match TRBD1. In germline, CDR1 is SGHAT, CDR2 FQNNGV. This CDR3 is 13 amino acids long. Unmatched junction bases numbered 1, after V lost 5 bases and J lost 1 base.

This clonotype was seen a few times. The chain links TRBV5-1 to TRBJ2-2; 7 nucleotides align to TRBD2. Germline loops: CDR1 SGHRS, CDR2 YFSETQ. Germline trimming cut 0 bases from V and 1 base from J; bases unmatched to any gene: 12. CDR3 size: 19 residues. Here the CDR3 DNA reads TGCGCCAGCAGCTTGGCCCCGTGGAGCGGGGCCAAGAACACCGGGGAGCTGTTTTTT. Translation: CASSLAPWSGAKNTGELFF.

This clonotype was seen a handful of times. The chain links TRBV7-9 to TRBJ1-3; D is ambiguous. Germline-derived CDR1 and CDR2 are SEHNR and FQNEAQ (reference sequence). The CDR3 contains 16 residues. Trimming pared 5 bases from V and 1 base from J, leaving 15 bases between. The CDR3 DNA reads TGTGCCAGCAGCATGACCCTGGGCGTTTCTGGAAACACCATATATTTT. The encoded protein is CASSMTLGVSGNTIYF.

This clonotype was seen a few times. The chain carries TRBV7-2 and TRBJ2-3; 10 bases agree with TRBD2. This CDR3 is 14 amino acids long. V shed 8 bases and J 4 bases; nucleotides not matched to a gene: 6. In germline, CDR1 is SGHTA, CDR2 FQGNSA. CDR3 region: CASVSGRASDTQYF. CDR3 nucleotides: TGTGCCAGCGTCAGCGGGAGGGCTTCAGATACGCAGTATTTT.